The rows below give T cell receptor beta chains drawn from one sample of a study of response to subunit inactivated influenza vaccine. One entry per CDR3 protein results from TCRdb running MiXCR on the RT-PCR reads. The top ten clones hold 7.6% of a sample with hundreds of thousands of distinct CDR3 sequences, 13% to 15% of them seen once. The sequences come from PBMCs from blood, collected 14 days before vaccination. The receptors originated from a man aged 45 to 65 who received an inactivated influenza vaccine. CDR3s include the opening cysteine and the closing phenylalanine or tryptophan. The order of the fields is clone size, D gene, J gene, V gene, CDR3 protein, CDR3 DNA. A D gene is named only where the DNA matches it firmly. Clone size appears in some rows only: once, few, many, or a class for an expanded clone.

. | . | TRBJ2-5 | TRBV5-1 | CASSFFGGLETQYF | TGCGCCAGCAGCTTTTTCGGGGGCTTGGAGACCCAGTACTTC
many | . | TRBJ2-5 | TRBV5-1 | CASSTTARETQYF | TGCGCCAGCAGCACCACAGCTCGGGAGACCCAGTACTTC
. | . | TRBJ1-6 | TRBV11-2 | CASSPRRADNSPLHF | TGTGCCAGCAGCCCCCGCAGGGCAGATAATTCACCCCTCCACTTT
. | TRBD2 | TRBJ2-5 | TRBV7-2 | CASSLSGLVTKETQYF | TGTGCCAGCAGCTTGAGTGGACTAGTGACGAAAGAGACCCAGTACTTC
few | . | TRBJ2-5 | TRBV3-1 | CASSQVEWQETQYF | TGTGCCAGCAGCCAAGTTGAGTGGCAAGAGACCCAGTACTTC
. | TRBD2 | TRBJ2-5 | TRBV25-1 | CASSEFVGSGGALETQYF | TGTGCCAGCAGTGAATTTGTAGGTAGCGGGGGGGCCCTGGAGACCCAGTACTTC
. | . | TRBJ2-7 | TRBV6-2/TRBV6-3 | CASSYRGQKYEQYF | TGTGCCAGCAGTTACCGCGGACAGAAATACGAGCAGTACTTC
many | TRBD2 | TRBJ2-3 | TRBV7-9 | CASSGRTSTDTQYF | TGTGCCAGCAGCGGCCGGACTAGTACAGATACGCAGTATTTT
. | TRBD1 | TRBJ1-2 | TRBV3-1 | CASSPGQGARGYTF | TGTGCCAGCAGTCCGGGACAGGGGGCGCGTGGCTACACCTTC
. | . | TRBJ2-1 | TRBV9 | CASSQLALTYNEQFF | TGTGCCAGCAGCCAACTGGCGTTGACCTACAATGAGCAGTTCTTC
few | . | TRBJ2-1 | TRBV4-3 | CASSQDHSVTRNYNEQFF | TGCGCCAGCAGCCAAGATCATTCTGTGACTAGGAACTACAATGAGCAGTTCTTC
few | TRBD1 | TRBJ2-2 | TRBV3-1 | CASSQGGQGWRTGELFF | TGTGCCAGCAGCCAGGGCGGACAGGGGTGGAGGACCGGGGAGCTGTTTTTT
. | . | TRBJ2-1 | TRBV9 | CASSEWGLSYNEQFF | TGTGCCAGCAGCGAGTGGGGGTTGTCCTACAATGAGCAGTTCTTC
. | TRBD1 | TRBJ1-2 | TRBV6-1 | CASSIYRGVDYGYTF | TGTGCCAGCAGTATATACAGGGGAGTCGACTATGGCTACACCTTC
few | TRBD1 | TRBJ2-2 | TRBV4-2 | CASSPGDRNTGELFF | TGTGCCAGCAGCCCCGGGGACAGGAACACCGGGGAGCTGTTTTTT
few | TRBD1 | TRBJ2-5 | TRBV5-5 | CASSTTGAWAQYF | TGTGCCAGCAGCACTACAGGGGCGTGGGCCCAGTACTTC
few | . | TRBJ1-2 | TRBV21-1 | CASSPPPGLDYGYTF | TGTGCCAGCAGCCCCCCTCCGGGCCTCGATTATGGCTACACCTTC
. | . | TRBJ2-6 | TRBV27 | CASSSQSSGANVLTF | TGTGCCAGCAGTTCACAGAGCTCTGGGGCCAACGTCCTGACTTTC
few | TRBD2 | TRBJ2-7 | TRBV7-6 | CASGRGKNEQYF | TGTGCCAGCGGGAGGGGAAAAAACGAGCAGTACTTC
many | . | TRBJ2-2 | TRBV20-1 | CSARVGVGTGELFF | TGCAGTGCTAGAGTCGGGGTGGGCACCGGGGAGCTGTTTTTT
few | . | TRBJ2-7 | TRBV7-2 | CASSHTASYEQYF | TGTGCCAGCAGCCACACAGCGTCCTACGAGCAGTACTTC
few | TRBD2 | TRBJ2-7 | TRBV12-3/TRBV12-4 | CASGLVWGRDYEQYF | TGTGCCAGCGGACTGGTATGGGGGAGGGACTACGAGCAGTACTTC
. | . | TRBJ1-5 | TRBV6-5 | CASSYSPSPPGQPQHF | TGTGCCAGCAGTTACTCACCGTCCCCCCCGGGGCAGCCCCAGCATTTT
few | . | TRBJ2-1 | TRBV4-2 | CASSQEKTRRADEQFF | TGTGCCAGCAGCCAAGAGAAGACAAGGAGGGCCGATGAGCAGTTCTTC
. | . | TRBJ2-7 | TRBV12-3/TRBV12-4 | CASSLTRALRGDEQYF | TGTGCCAGCAGTCTCACCCGGGCTCTCAGGGGGGACGAGCAGTACTTC
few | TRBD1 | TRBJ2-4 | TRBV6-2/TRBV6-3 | CASSAGTGTGKEYF | TGTGCCAGCAGTGCCGGGACAGGTACAGGAAAAGAATACTTC
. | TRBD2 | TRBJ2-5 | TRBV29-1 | CSVEVNQGTRRETQYF | TGCAGCGTTGAAGTTAATCAGGGGACTAGGAGGGAGACCCAGTACTTC
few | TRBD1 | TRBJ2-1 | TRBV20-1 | CSASHGQGAYNEQFF | TGCAGTGCTAGTCACGGACAGGGGGCCTACAATGAGCAGTTCTTC
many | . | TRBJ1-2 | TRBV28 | CASSLWQANYGYTF | TGTGCCAGCAGTTTATGGCAGGCGAACTATGGCTACACCTTC
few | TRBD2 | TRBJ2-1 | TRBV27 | CASRGLAGLNEQFF | TGTGCCAGCAGGGGACTAGCGGGGCTCAATGAGCAGTTCTTC
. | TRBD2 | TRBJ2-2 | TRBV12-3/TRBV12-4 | CASRGGGTSTGELFF | TGTGCCAGCAGGGGCGGGGGGACGAGCACCGGGGAGCTGTTTTTT
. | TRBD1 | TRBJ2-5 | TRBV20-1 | CSGAGGGLETQYF | TGCAGTGGGGCAGGGGGCGGTTTGGAGACCCAGTACTTC
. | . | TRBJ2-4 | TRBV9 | CASSPTITPGRDRAKNIQYF | TGTGCCAGCAGCCCTACTATCACTCCAGGGAGGGACAGGGCCAAAAACATTCAGTACTTC
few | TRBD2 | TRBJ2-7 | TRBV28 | CSSGTSGPYEQYF | TGTTCAAGTGGGACTAGCGGGCCTTACGAGCAGTACTTC
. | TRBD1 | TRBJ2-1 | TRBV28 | CASSLYGTASSYNEQFF | TGTGCCAGCAGTCTATACGGGACAGCTAGCTCCTACAATGAGCAGTTCTTC
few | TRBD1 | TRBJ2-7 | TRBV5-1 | CASSVAGTGGLGEQYF | TGCGCCAGCAGCGTTGCCGGGACAGGGGGATTGGGAGAGCAGTACTTC
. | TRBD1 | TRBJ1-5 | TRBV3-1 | CASSQTGRALNQPQHF | TGTGCCAGCAGCCAGACAGGGAGGGCATTAAATCAGCCCCAGCATTTT
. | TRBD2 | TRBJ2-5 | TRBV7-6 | CASSPTSGPKETQYF | TGTGCCAGCAGCCCAACTAGCGGGCCGAAAGAGACCCAGTACTTC
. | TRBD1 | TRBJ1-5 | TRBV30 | CAWSNDRGLGQPQHF | TGTGCCTGGAGCAATGACAGGGGGCTGGGTCAGCCCCAGCATTTT
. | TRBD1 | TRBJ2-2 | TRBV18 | CASSTGTEANTGELFF | TGTGCCAGCTCAACCGGGACAGAGGCGAACACCGGGGAGCTGTTTTTT
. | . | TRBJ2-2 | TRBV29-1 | CSVASLLGTGELFF | TGCAGCGTTGCGTCGCTTCTAGGAACCGGGGAGCTGTTTTTT
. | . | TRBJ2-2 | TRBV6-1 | CALNPRQTYTGELFF | TGTGCCCTAAATCCTCGACAGACTTACACCGGGGAGCTGTTTTTT
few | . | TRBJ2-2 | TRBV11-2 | CASSPFPDTGELFF | TGTGCCAGCAGCCCTTTCCCTGACACCGGGGAGCTGTTTTTT